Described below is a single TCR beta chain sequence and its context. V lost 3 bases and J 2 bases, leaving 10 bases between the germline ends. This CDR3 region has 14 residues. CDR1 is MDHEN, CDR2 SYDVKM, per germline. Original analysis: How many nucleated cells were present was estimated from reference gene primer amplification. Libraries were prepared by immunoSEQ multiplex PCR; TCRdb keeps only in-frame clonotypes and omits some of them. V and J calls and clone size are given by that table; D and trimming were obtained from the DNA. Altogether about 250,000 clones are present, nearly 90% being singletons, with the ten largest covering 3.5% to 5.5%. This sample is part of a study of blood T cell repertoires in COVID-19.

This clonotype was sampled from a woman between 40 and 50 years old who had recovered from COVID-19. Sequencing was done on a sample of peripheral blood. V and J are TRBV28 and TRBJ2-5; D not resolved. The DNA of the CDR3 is TGTGCCAGCAGTTTTGCCAGGCGTCAAGAGACCCAGTACTTC. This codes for CASSFARRQETQYF.